Listed here are 16 T cell receptor beta chains from one sample, sequenced in a study of cytomegalovirus exposure and HLA in healthy donors. PCR was performed using 60 Vbeta and 13 Jbeta primers. Produced via immunoSEQ multiplex PCR; TCRdb's table is partial and in-frame only. The profile shows around 99,000 clones, 73% of them singletons. Input material: PBMCs. The origin of the receptors is a man aged 30-40 years in good health and CMV-seronegative.

The rearrangement joins TRBV5-4 to TRBJ1-2; 8 bases are shared with TRBD1. Germline loops: CDR1 SGHNT, CDR2 YYREEE (reference sequence). The CDR3 consists of 15 residues. The V segment lost 4 bases and the J segment 6 bases; nucleotides outside the gene matches: 11. In DNA form, the CDR3 reads TGTGCCAGCAGCGAAAGGACAGGGTTTTTGGATGGCTACACCTTC. This sequence encodes CASSERTGFLDGYTF.

J is TRBJ2-2 and V is TRBV18; tentative D call: TRBD1 (5 bases). The CDR3 contains 19 residues. Germline V gives CDR1 KGHSH, CDR2 LQKENI. Trimming pared 2 bases from V and 6 bases from J, leaving 25 bases between. CDR3 protein: CASSPEVLLTGYSAGELFF. CDR3 nucleotide sequence: TGTGCCAGCTCACCAGAGGTGTTATTAACAGGATATTCGGCCGGGGAGCTGTTTTTT.

The chain joins TRBV2 to TRBJ1-1, with D maybe TRBD1 (6 bases). V lost 6 bases to trimming and J lost 4 bases, with 15 bases between them. This CDR3 is 14 amino acids long. Germline CDR1 is SNHLY and CDR2 is FYNNEI. As DNA, the CDR3 is TGTGCCAGCAGGATGGCAGGGGACGTCACTGAAGCTTTCTTT. The encoded protein is CASRMAGDVTEAFF. Supplemented by reference TRBV2 and TRBJ1-1, the full variable domain reads EPEVTQTPSHQVTQMGQEVILRCVPISNHLYFYWYRQILGQKVEFLVSFYNNEISEKSEIFDDQFSVERPDGSNFTLKIRSTKLEDSAMYFCASRMAGDVTEAFFGQGTRLTVV.

The chain has TRBV11-2 and TRBJ2-7; 7 bases are shared with TRBD1. Trimming at V came to 5 bases and at J to 2 bases, leaving 12 bases not matched to a gene. Germline V lookup: CDR1 SGHAT, CDR2 FQNNGV. This CDR3 spans 16 amino acids. For the CDR3, the DNA is TGTGCCAGCAGCCCCCTAAGTAGACAGGGACCCTACGAGCAGTACTTC. Protein sequence: CASSPLSRQGPYEQYF. The variable domain in full, with the rest retrieved from reference TRBV11-2 and TRBJ2-7, is EAGVAQSPRYKIIEKRQSVAFWCNPISGHATLYWYQQILGQGPKLLIQFQNNGVVDDSQLPKDRFSAERLKGVDSTLKIQPAKLEDSAVYLCASSPLSRQGPYEQYFGPGTRLTVT.

This clone appeared a few times. The rearrangement links TRBV18 to TRBJ1-2; TRBD1 matches 7 bases. V lost 3 bases and J lost 2; bases outside the gene matches: 3. The germline CDR1 and CDR2 sequences are KGHSH and LQKENI. The CDR3 is 14 amino acids. CDR3 nucleotides: TGTGCCAGCTCACCTACAGGGGCGAACTATGGCTACACCTTC. This encodes CASSPTGANYGYTF.

The chain uses TRBV7-8 and TRBJ1-1, with D possibly TRBD1 on 5 matching bases. This CDR3 has 15 residues. V was pared by 4 bases and J by 5 bases, with 17 bases between. Germline lookup yields CDR1 SGHVS and CDR2 FQNEAQ. CDR3 nucleotide sequence: TGTGCCAGCAGCTCCCGGGGGGGGGTGGATACTGAAGCTTTCTTT. The encoded protein is CASSSRGGVDTEAFF.

This clone turned up a few times. V usage is TRBV6-6 and J usage is TRBJ2-5; D not resolved. In germline, CDR1 is MNHNY, CDR2 SVGAGI (reference sequence). With 6 bases removed from V and 2 bases from J, the gap between germline ends came to 13 bases. The CDR3 sequence is 14 residues long. The CDR3 reads CASRPATLQETQYF. The CDR3 nucleotides read TGTGCCAGCAGACCTGCAACGCTACAAGAGACCCAGTACTTC.

The chain couples TRBV27 to TRBJ2-5, with 13 bases identical to TRBD2. Germline-derived CDR1 and CDR2 are MNHEY and SMNVEV (reference sequence). CDR3 length equals 15 residues. With V trimmed by 6 bases and J by 13 bases, 14 bases remained unmatched. CDR3 bases: TGTGCCAGCAGATGGACTAGCGGGAGAGAGGTGGATTGGTACTTC. Amino acid sequence: CASRWTSGREVDWYF.

The V and J genes are TRBV29-1 and TRBJ2-3, with TRBD2 identical over 12 bases. V lost 7 bases and J lost 1; bases outside the gene matches: 12. Germline assignment: CDR1 SQVTM and CDR2 ANQGSEA. There are 17 residues in the CDR3. This chain's CDR3 is CSAAFLAGGQGTDTQYF. DNA of the CDR3: TGCAGCGCCGCTTTTCTAGCGGGGGGGCAAGGCACAGATACGCAGTATTTT.

The CDR3 bases are TGTGCCAGCAGTGAATCGCGGGCAGCAAATGAAAAACTGTTTTTT. Translated: CASSESRAANEKLFF. The V gene is TRBV6-1, the J gene TRBJ1-4; no reliable D call. The CDR3 is 15 residues long. Germline V gene lookup returns CDR1 MNHNS and CDR2 SASEGT. Between the trimmed V and J ends, which lost 2 bases and 5 bases, there was a span of 12 bases.

V usage is TRBV18 and J usage is TRBJ1-4, with D unresolved. V was trimmed by 4 bases and J by 0 bases, leaving 15 bases between them. Germline CDR1 and CDR2: KGHSH and LQKENI. The CDR3 sequence is 17 residues long. The CDR3 sequence is CASSLRGLDATNEKLFF. CDR3 sequence (DNA): TGTGCCAGCTCACTCCGGGGTTTAGATGCAACTAATGAAAAACTGTTTTTT.

The genes are TRBV18 and TRBJ2-4; TRBD2 aligns across 8 bases. CDR3 length: 16 residues. Germline CDR1 reads KGHSH; CDR2 reads LQKENI. V trimming: 4 bases; J trimming: 0 bases; junction bases outside the gene matches: 5. CDR3 coding DNA: TGTGCCAGCTCACTAGCGGGACCGCTAGCCAAAAACATTCAGTACTTC. Amino acids: CASSLAGPLAKNIQYF.

This chain links TRBV7-7 with TRBJ2-1; 9 positions agree with TRBD2. This CDR3 has 14 residues. J was trimmed by 7 bases and V by 5 bases; bases with no gene match: 6. The V gene's germline CDR1 is SSHAT and CDR2 FNYEAQ (reference sequence). The CDR3 sequence is CASSVSGGANEQFF. CDR3 nucleotide sequence: TGTGCCAGCAGCGTTAGCGGGGGAGCTAATGAGCAGTTCTTC.

The chain joins TRBV5-1 to TRBJ2-1; the match to TRBD2 covers 7 bases. The V gene's germline CDR1 is SGHRS and CDR2 YFSETQ. The CDR3 is 15 amino acids. Trimming cost V 0 bases and J 5 bases; bases outside gene matches: 5. The CDR3 DNA reads TGCGCCAGCAGCTTGGGAGGCGGGAGACACAATGAGCAGTTCTTC. It translates to CASSLGGGRHNEQFF.

The V call is TRBV4-1, the J call TRBJ1-2; 8 positions match TRBD1. CDR3 length: 15 residues. V was pared by 4 bases and J by 8 bases, with 12 bases of the junction left unmatched. Germline V gene lookup returns CDR1 MGHRA and CDR2 YSYEKL. This CDR3 is CASSRGQEIPRGYTF. CDR3 sequence (DNA): TGCGCCAGCAGCCGGGGACAGGAGATTCCTCGCGGCTACACCTTC.

The chain joins TRBV2 to TRBJ1-5, with 7 bases aligning to TRBD1. The germline V gene has CDR1 SNHLY and CDR2 FYNNEI. Trimming cost V 7 bases and J 7 bases; bases outside gene matches: 10. The CDR3 spans 14 residues. CDR3 bases: TGTGCCAGCAAAGGGCGACAGGGTAAACAGCCCCAGCATTTT. Protein product: CASKGRQGKQPQHF.